The entry below gives a single T cell receptor (beta chain) sequence along with its context. A single count supports this clonotype. Its cognate antigen has yet to be identified. A read error may be the cause here, since a much bigger clone is one base away. Given the absence of the conserved phenylalanine or tryptophan at the CDR3 end, a read error is likely. Trimming leaves V shorter by 7 bases and J shorter by 4 bases, with the junction holding 12 bases beyond the gene matches. Via the germline V gene, CDR1 is SQVTM and CDR2 ANQGSEA. The CDR3 is 14 residues long, counting both termini. This entry keeps only the CDR3 DNA: 42 bases, framed from base 1. These data are taken from a study of T cells in Graves' hyperthyroidism and ophthalmopathy (dated by TCRdb to about 2019). Background for the entire study: Peripheral blood was sampled at the time of initial diagnosis, prior to any treatment. The paper describes TCR Vbeta CDR3 sequencing of about 140 peripheral blood samples, made up of fewer than 50 ophthalmopathy patients, approximately 73 hyperthyroidism patients and 17 progressor patients. Thyroid tissue and blood T-cell repertoires from about 6 Graves' hyperthyroidism patients were also compared in the study. Following sampling, methimazole starting at 30 mg daily was given to hyperthyroidism patients, and high-dose intravenous methylprednisolone was given to ophthalmopathy patients. For training and testing, the 80 to 100 patients in the discovery cohort were randomly divided in a 7:3 ratio. To identify distinguishing TCR V-J signatures, a discovery cohort of some 100 patients was used, comprising some 45 with Graves' ophthalmopathy and about 59 with stable Graves' hyperthyroidism. Whether ophthalmopathy could be predicted prospectively was tested in an independent validation cohort made up of under 20 hyperthyroidism patients plus 17 patients who later progressed to ophthalmopathy. What the work shows at the level of the full study, not this receptor alone: No statistical method was used to fix the sample size in advance, and group allocation was not hidden from the investigators. A 13 V-J signature model separated ophthalmopathy from stable hyperthyroidism, with nearly 90% sensitivity and 81% to 83% specificity in cross-validation and 80%/75% in testing. Most expanded thyroid clonotypes (frequency above 0.001) were also detected in blood, suggesting blood repertoires may reflect thyroid immune responses. During validation, the model predicted progression to ophthalmopathy a median of approximately 7 months ahead of onset, with more than 55% sensitivity and under 85% specificity.

The TCR beta CDR3 regions were amplified from the RNA transcripts. The first round of RT-PCR for the TCR CDR3 was performed with the HTBI primer set and the Qiagen OneStep RT-PCR kit. The libraries were constructed in a second round of multiplex PCR and then size-selected and purified. Libraries were sequenced paired-end with 100 bp reads on an Illumina HiSeq2000. The study's own analysis went as follows. SOAPnuke was used to process the raw data, removing reads that contained adapters or uncalled bases, had a mean Phred below 15, or lacked an exact match to the constant primer or identifier. High-quality paired reads were merged with COPE v1.2.5, and unique nucleotide sequences were defined as clonotypes. MiTCR v1.1 was used to align clonotypes to the IMGT TRBV, TRBD and TRBJ reference segments. The analysis was restricted to V-J combinations with a frequency above 0.0001, which together covered around 99% of the repertoires. The TCS score was defined as F50 (clonal expansion) divided by E x V (chaos), with BLOSUM62-based TCRdist calculated between CDR3 peptides within each V-J. Welch's t-statistics and random forest reduced approximately 520 V-J features to 13, which were used in a naive Bayes classifier (R e1071). The public reads were reanalyzed by TCRdb: fastp trimming at Q25, MiXCR alignment, in-frame beta chains only. Entries are consolidated by CDR3 protein sequence, retaining the most common genes and DNA. The V and J calls reflect TCRdb's pipeline rather than the authors' work. Present in this sample are about 300,000 distinct CDR3 sequences, 10% to 15% of which were seen just once. The ten largest clonotypes hold 6.5% to 10% of the sample.

Hyperthyroidism patients were aged 18 to 65 years and newly diagnosed, with disease duration of less than 2 months. Any patient with an uncontrolled infection, another autoimmune disease, pregnancy or lactation was excluded. Diagnoses were established on the basis of clinical symptoms, serum thyroxine and TRAb, thyroid ultrasound, and orbital computed tomography. For progressor patients, blood was drawn at the first diagnosis of hyperthyroidism, before any ophthalmopathy symptoms had appeared. Ficoll-Paque density gradient centrifugation was used to isolate PBMCs from around 10 ml of fresh peripheral blood. Patients classed as progressors first received a Graves' hyperthyroidism diagnosis and then went on to develop ophthalmopathy during follow-up. Trizol reagent was used to extract total RNA, and RNA quality was then checked on an Agilent 2100 Bioanalyzer.

Material for sequencing was blood. This receptor chain uses TRBV29-1 and TRBJ1-1; 7 central nucleotides agree with TRBD1. The sequence was obtained from a woman aged 25-40 years with Graves' hyperthyroidism that later progressed to Graves' ophthalmopathy. The sequenced DNA is TGCAGCGGGAGGGGGCGGGCAGGGGTCACTGAAGCTTTCCTT. Its protein is CSGRGRAGVTEAFL.